The 10 T cell receptor beta chains below all came from one sample that was sequenced in a study of response to subunit inactivated influenza vaccine. MiXCR, run by TCRdb on the RT-PCR reads, gives a single entry per CDR3 protein. The sample lists around 580,000 distinct CDR3 sequences, approximately 10% seen once, with 10% in the top ten. The sample in question was PBMCs from blood, obtained on the day of vaccination. These receptor sequences come from a man aged 50-60 years who received an inactivated influenza vaccine.

This clonotype was detected a few times. The V and J genes are TRBV4-1 and TRBJ2-5; D might be TRBD2 (6 bases). The V gene lost 4 bases and the J gene lost 2 bases, with 14 bases spanning the gap. The CDR3 covers 15 residues. CDR1 and CDR2 from the germline V gene are MGHRA and YSYEKL. The CDR3 region has the DNA TGCGCCAGCAGCCGCAGGGAGGCCGGACAAGAGACCCAGTACTTC. Protein product: CASSRREAGQETQYF.

V usage is TRBV25-1 and J usage is TRBJ2-1; D could derive from TRBD1 or TRBD2 (5 bases each). Germline V lookup: CDR1 MGHDK, CDR2 SYGVNS. The CDR3 extends over 13 amino acids. V gave up 3 bases and J gave up 10 bases, with 13 bases separating them. The CDR3 coding sequence is TGTGCCAGCAGTGACTACCGGGACGGCGAGCAGTTCTTC. Translating gives CASSDYRDGEQFF. The whole variable domain, remainder taken from reference TRBV25-1 and TRBJ2-1, is EADIYQTPRYLVIGTGKKITLECSQTMGHDKMYWYQQDPGMELHLIHYSYGVNSTEKGDLSSESTVSRIRTEHFPLTLESARPSHTSQYLCASSDYRDGEQFFGPGTRLTVL.

This clonotype was observed a handful of times. This chain uses TRBV20-1 with TRBJ1-2; 7 bases match TRBD1. Losses at the gene ends were 5 bases for V and 5 bases for J; bases not matched to a gene: 5. Germline CDR1 is DFQATT and CDR2 is SNEGSKA (reference sequence). The CDR3 runs to 12 residues. For the CDR3, the DNA is TGCAGTGCTGGCCGGGACAGATATGGCTACACCTTC. Translating it yields CSAGRDRYGYTF.

Here the CDR3 DNA reads TGTGCCAGCAGCTCCCGGTCCCTACTAGCGGGAGGTCAGAATGAGCAGTTCTTC. The encoded protein is CASSSRSLLAGGQNEQFF. The chain links TRBV11-1 to TRBJ2-1; 12 nucleotides agree with TRBD2. Germline V gene lookup returns CDR1 SGHAT and CDR2 FQDESV (reference sequence). The CDR3 loop spans 18 amino acids. Trimming cost V 4 bases and J 7 bases; bases outside gene matches: 14.

The chain uses TRBV6-5 and TRBJ2-2, with D maybe TRBD2 (6 bases). The ends were cut back, 0 bases at V and 10 bases at J, with 9 bases in the middle. The CDR3 extends over 13 amino acids. Germline V gene data show CDR1 as MNHEY and CDR2 as SVGAGI. CDR3 protein: CASSYSGGPELFF. CDR3 coding DNA: TGTGCCAGCAGTTACTCGGGGGGTCCGGAGCTGTTTTTT.

The chain joins TRBV2 to TRBJ2-7; TRBD1 matches 7 bases. From germline, CDR1 is SNHLY and CDR2 FYNNEI. Trimming at V came to 7 bases and at J to 0 bases, leaving 6 bases not matched to a gene. The CDR3 is made up of 14 amino acids. The CDR3 DNA reads as TGTGCCAGCACGGCGGACAGGAGCTCCTACGAGCAGTACTTC. Its translation is CASTADRSSYEQYF.

This clonotype was found a few times. V usage is TRBV6-1 and J usage is TRBJ1-1; D gene unclear. Germline V gene lookup returns CDR1 MNHNS and CDR2 SASEGT. Trimming pared 8 bases from V and 9 bases from J, leaving 19 bases between. The CDR3 totals 13 residues. This chain's CDR3 is CASLIWGGKKAFF. The CDR3 DNA sequence: TGTGCCAGCTTAATTTGGGGAGGGAAAAAAGCTTTCTTT.

This clonotype was detected many times. CDR3 nucleotide sequence: TGTGCCAGCAGCTTAGTAGGGCCACTTCAGTACTTC. It translates to CASSLVGPLQYF. V usage is TRBV7-2 and J usage is TRBJ2-4; unclear D gene. CDR3 length: 12 amino acids. CDR1 is SGHTA, CDR2 FQGNSA, per germline. V lost 1 base and J lost 11, with 9 bases in between.

This chain links TRBV3-1 with TRBJ1-2; D unresolved. The V and J ends lost 0 bases and 4 bases respectively, with 9 bases between them. The CDR3 consists of 14 residues. Germline V CDR1 and CDR2: LGHDT, YNNKEL (reference sequence). The CDR3 here is CASSQEGRSYGYTF. The CDR3 DNA reads as TGTGCCAGCAGCCAAGAGGGCAGAAGCTATGGCTACACCTTC.

This clonotype was seen a few times. The chain employs TRBV18 and TRBJ1-4; perhaps TRBD1 as D (5 bases). CDR1 and CDR2 from the germline V gene are KGHSH and LQKENI. The CDR3 loop spans 13 amino acids. Between the trimmed V and J ends, which lost 6 bases and 7 bases, there was a span of 12 bases. The CDR3 loop is CASSNSQGEKLFF. The DNA of the CDR3 is TGTGCCAGCTCCAACAGCCAGGGTGAAAAACTGTTTTTT. The whole variable domain, filled in from reference TRBV18 and TRBJ1-4, reads NAGVMQNPRHLVRRRGQEARLRCSPMKGHSHVYWYRQLPEEGLKFMVYLQKENIIDESGMPKERFSAEFPKEGPSILRIQQVVRGDSAAYFCASSNSQGEKLFFGSGTQLSVL.